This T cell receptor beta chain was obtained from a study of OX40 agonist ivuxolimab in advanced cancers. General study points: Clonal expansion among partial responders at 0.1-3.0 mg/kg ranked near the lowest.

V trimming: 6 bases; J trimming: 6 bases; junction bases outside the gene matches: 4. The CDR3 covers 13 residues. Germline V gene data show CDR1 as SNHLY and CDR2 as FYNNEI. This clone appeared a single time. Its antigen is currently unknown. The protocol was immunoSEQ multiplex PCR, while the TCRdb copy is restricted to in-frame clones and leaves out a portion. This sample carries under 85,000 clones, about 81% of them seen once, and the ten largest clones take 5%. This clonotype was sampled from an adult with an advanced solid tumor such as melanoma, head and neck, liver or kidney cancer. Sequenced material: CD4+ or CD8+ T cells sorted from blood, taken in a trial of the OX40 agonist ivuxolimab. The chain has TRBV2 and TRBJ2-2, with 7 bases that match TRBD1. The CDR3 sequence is CASSFTGAGELFF. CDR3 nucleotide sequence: TGTGCCAGCAGCTTTACAGGGGCCGGGGAGCTGTTTTTT.